These 2 T cell receptor beta chains were sequenced from one sample in a study of control samples from healthy donors and cancer patients. The assay was immunoSEQ multiplex PCR, and TCRdb's table has in-frame clones only and misses some. Counted here are some 40,000 clones, around four fifths occurring once; the ten biggest clones make up about a fifth. Input material: PBMCs. The receptors stem from a woman in her fifties or sixties with lung cancer.

The chain combines TRBV18 with TRBJ1-2; 7 bases are a match to TRBD1. V was clipped by 5 bases and J by 3 bases; unmatched bases: 15. CDR3 length equals 17 residues. CDR1 and CDR2 (germline): KGHSH, LQKENI. CDR3: CASSVSGTAFRDYGYTF. As DNA, the CDR3 is TGTGCCAGCTCAGTCTCCGGGACAGCCTTTAGGGACTATGGCTACACCTTC.

The rearrangement joins TRBV2 to TRBJ1-3; unclear D gene. The CDR3 extends over 15 amino acids. V gave up 3 bases and J gave up 0 bases, with 9 bases separating them. The germline CDR1 and CDR2 sequences are SNHLY and FYNNEI. The CDR3 DNA reads as TGTGCCAGCAGTGAGACGCAGGACTCTGGAAACACCATATATTTT. It translates to CASSETQDSGNTIYF.